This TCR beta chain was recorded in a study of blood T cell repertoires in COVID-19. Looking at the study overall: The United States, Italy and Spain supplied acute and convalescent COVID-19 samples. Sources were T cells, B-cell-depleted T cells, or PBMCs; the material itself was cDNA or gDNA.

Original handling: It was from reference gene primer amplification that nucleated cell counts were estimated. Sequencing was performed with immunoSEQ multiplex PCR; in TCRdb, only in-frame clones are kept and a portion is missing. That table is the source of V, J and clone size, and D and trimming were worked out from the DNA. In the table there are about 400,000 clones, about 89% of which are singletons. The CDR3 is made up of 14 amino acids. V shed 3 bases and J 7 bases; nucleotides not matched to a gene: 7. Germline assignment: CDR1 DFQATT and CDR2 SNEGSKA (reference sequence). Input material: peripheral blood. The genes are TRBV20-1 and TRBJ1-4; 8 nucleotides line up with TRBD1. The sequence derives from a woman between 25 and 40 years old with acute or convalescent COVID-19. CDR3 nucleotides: TGCAGTGCTAGTCGGACAGGGAAGGGTGAAAAACTGTTTTTT. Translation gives CSASRTGKGEKLFF.